These 19 T cell receptor beta chains were sequenced from one sample in a study of patients and donors after allogeneic stem cell transplantation. TCRdb processed the RT-PCR reads anew with MiXCR; each CDR3 protein has one entry. The table records 90,000 to 120,000 distinct CDR3 sequences, over 30% of them present only once. Material for sequencing was blood, either unsorted or a sorted T cell fraction (not recorded which). The receptors were gathered from a human donor who was either an allogeneic HSCT recipient or a stem cell or donor lymphocyte infusion donor (not recorded which). It is not recorded whose cells these are; they may come from a transplant donor.

V is TRBV20-1 and J is TRBJ2-3; D is ambiguous. The CDR3 spans 16 residues. With 5 bases removed from V and 8 bases from J, the gap between germline ends came to 26 bases. The germline gives CDR1 DFQATT, CDR2 SNEGSKA (reference sequence). The CDR3 sequence: CSAHLDAAAYLGTQYF. The CDR3 region has the DNA TGCAGTGCTCACCTAGATGCGGCAGCTTACCTGGGTACGCAGTATTTT.

This rearrangement joins TRBV7-9 to TRBJ2-5, with D maybe TRBD1 (5 bases). CDR3 length: 16 residues. Germline loops: CDR1 SEHNR, CDR2 FQNEAQ (reference sequence). Trimming cost V 1 base and J 4 bases, with 16 bases left between them. This CDR3 is CASSLVLVRGGETQYF. CDR3 in DNA: TGTGCCAGCAGCTTAGTGCTGGTAAGGGGTGGAGAGACCCAGTACTTC.

This clonotype was detected only a few times. The chain is built from TRBV4-3 and TRBJ1-3; TRBD1 is a possible D gene (6 bases). Germline assignment: CDR1 LGHNA and CDR2 YSLEER. Trimming left V 2 bases short and J 4 bases short, with 12 bases between. The length of the CDR3 is 15 residues. This CDR3 is CASSQQQGGGNTIYF. The CDR3 coding sequence is TGCGCCAGCAGCCAACAACAGGGAGGCGGAAACACCATATATTTT.

The rearrangement joins TRBV20-1 to TRBJ1-2; perhaps TRBD1 as D (5 bases). Germline V lookup: CDR1 DFQATT, CDR2 SNEGSKA (reference sequence). This CDR3 contains 13 residues. V shed 2 bases and J shed 4 bases, with 11 bases lying between them. For the CDR3, the DNA is TGCAGTGCTAGACCCCTCGACAGCTATGGCTACACCTTC. Residues: CSARPLDSYGYTF.

This clonotype was seen a few times. V is TRBV7-6 and J is TRBJ1-4, with D hard to call. V lost 5 bases, J lost 5 bases, and 18 bases lay in between. Germline V CDR1 and CDR2: SGHVS, FNYEAQ. The CDR3 has 16 amino acids. CDR3 protein: CASSDLPQDRNEKLFF. The CDR3 region has the DNA TGTGCCAGCAGCGACCTCCCTCAGGATAGAAATGAAAAACTGTTTTTT.

This clonotype was seen more than once but under ten times. The chain joins TRBV15 to TRBJ1-4, with D possibly TRBD1 on 6 matching bases. Germline V gene lookup returns CDR1 LNHNV and CDR2 YYDKDF (reference sequence). The CDR3 is 13 amino acids. The V gene lost 8 bases and the J gene lost 8 bases, with 15 bases spanning the gap. The CDR3 DNA follows: TGTGCCACCGCAAGGGGGGCTAGGGAAAAACTGTTTTTT. It is translated as CATARGAREKLFF.

This clonotype was seen a few times. This chain joins TRBV4-2 and TRBJ2-4, with 13 nucleotides matching TRBD2. The CDR3 is 18 residues long. The J segment lost 0 bases and the V segment lost 4 bases, leaving 6 bases of the junction unmatched. Per the germline V gene, CDR1 is LGHNA and CDR2 is YNFKEQ. The CDR3 nucleotides are TGTGCCAGCAGCCCGACTAGCGGGAGGCCTCTAGCCAAAAACATTCAGTACTTC. As protein: CASSPTSGRPLAKNIQYF.

This clonotype was counted between two and nine times. This chain uses TRBV20-1 with TRBJ2-1; TRBD2 agrees at 11 bases. V gave up 0 bases and J gave up 7 bases; unmatched junction bases: 5. This CDR3 is 15 amino acids long. Per germline, CDR1 DFQATT and CDR2 SNEGSKA (reference sequence). As DNA, the CDR3 is TGCAGTGCTAGAGATTTAGCGGGAGGGTTAAATGAGCAGTTCTTC. Translating gives CSARDLAGGLNEQFF.

The chain carries TRBV7-9 and TRBJ1-4, with D maybe TRBD1 (6 bases). The CDR3 consists of 13 residues. The V end was cut by 3 bases, the J end by 6 bases, with 8 bases between. In germline, CDR1 is SEHNR, CDR2 FQNEAQ (reference sequence). The DNA for the CDR3 is TGTGCCAGCAGCTTCGAGGGGGATGAAAAACTGTTTTTT. Translating gives CASSFEGDEKLFF. The entire variable domain, with the rest obtained from reference TRBV7-9 and TRBJ1-4, is as follows: DTGVSQNPRHKITKRGQNVTFRCDPISEHNRLYWYRQTLGQGPEFLTYFQNEAQLEKSRLLSDRFSAERPKGSFSTLEIQRTEQGDSAMYLCASSFEGDEKLFFGSGTQLSVL.

The chain carries TRBV4-2 and TRBJ2-5; D is uncertain. Germline V lookup: CDR1 LGHNA, CDR2 YNFKEQ. The V end lost 0 bases, the J end lost 5 bases, and 7 bases lay between the germline ends. The CDR3 spans 13 residues. Here the CDR3 DNA reads TGTGCCAGCAGCCAAGAAAACGTTGAGACCCAGTACTTC. It is translated as CASSQENVETQYF.

The rearrangement links TRBV7-6 to TRBJ2-5; 7 bases are a match to TRBD2. CDR1 is SGHVS and CDR2 is FNYEAQ in the germline V gene. The CDR3 extends over 16 amino acids. The junction had 8 bases not matched to a gene; V was cut back by 4 bases and J by 0 bases. The CDR3, as DNA: TGTGCCAGCAGCTCCACGGGAGGCACGTACCAAGAGACCCAGTACTTC. This sequence encodes CASSSTGGTYQETQYF.

The V call is TRBV11-2, the J call TRBJ2-6; D gene uncertain. The CDR3 contains 17 residues. Germline-derived CDR1 and CDR2 are SGHAT and FQNNGV. Between the trimmed V and J ends, which lost 5 bases and 3 bases, there was a span of 17 bases. CDR3 sequence reads: CASSRPSQKVGANVLTF. CDR3 bases: TGTGCCAGCAGCCGGCCGAGTCAAAAGGTTGGGGCCAACGTCCTGACTTTC.

The rearrangement uses TRBV7-2 and TRBJ2-1; 8 bases are a match to TRBD2. There are 15 residues in the CDR3. The ends lost 2 bases at V and 6 bases at J; junction bases unmatched: 6. Germline V gene lookup returns CDR1 SGHTA and CDR2 FQGNSA. The CDR3 spells CASSLWSGSGNEQFF. The CDR3 coding sequence is TGTGCCAGCAGCTTATGGAGCGGGAGCGGCAATGAGCAGTTCTTC. The full variable domain, with the rest looked up from reference TRBV7-2 and TRBJ2-1, is GAGVSQSPSNKVTEKGKDVELRCDPISGHTALYWYRQSLGQGLEFLIYFQGNSAPDKSGLPSDRFSAERTGGSVSTLTIQRTQQEDSAVYLCASSLWSGSGNEQFFGPGTRLTVL.

The chain uses TRBV7-2 and TRBJ2-1, with 11 bases identical to TRBD2. Germline trimming cut 2 bases from V and 7 bases from J; bases unmatched to any gene: 4. The CDR3 extends over 15 amino acids. Germline V gene data show CDR1 as SGHTA and CDR2 as FQGNSA. CDR3 in amino acids: CASSLMLAGGNEQFF. In DNA form, the CDR3 reads TGTGCCAGCAGCTTAATGCTAGCGGGAGGTAATGAGCAGTTCTTC.

The V and J genes are TRBV20-1 and TRBJ2-1, with D perhaps matching TRBD2 (6 bases). Germline assignment: CDR1 DFQATT and CDR2 SNEGSKA (reference sequence). V was shortened by 6 bases and J by 1 base, with 13 bases between the two germline ends. The CDR3 totals 14 residues. CDR3 DNA sequence: TGCAGTGCAATAGCGGCCCCTTCCTACAATGAGCAGTTCTTC. Translating it yields CSAIAAPSYNEQFF.

This clonotype was counted many times. V and J are TRBV15 and TRBJ1-2; tentative D call: TRBD1 (6 bases). Trimming removed 2 bases at V and 7 bases at J, with 14 bases between. Germline assignment: CDR1 LNHNV and CDR2 YYDKDF (reference sequence). This CDR3 has 14 residues. The CDR3 DNA is TGTGCCACCAGCAGATTCGGACAGTTCGGTGGCTACACCTTC. It yields the protein CATSRFGQFGGYTF.

V usage is TRBV27 and J usage is TRBJ2-4; D gene uncertain. Trimming left V 0 bases short and J 8 bases short, with 8 bases between. The CDR3 sequence is 13 residues long. Germline lookup yields CDR1 MNHEY and CDR2 SMNVEV (reference sequence). In DNA form, the CDR3 reads TGTGCCAGCAGTTTATCAAATGGGGACATTCAGTACTTC. It encodes CASSLSNGDIQYF.

The chain couples TRBV29-1 to TRBJ2-1, with 7 bases lining up with TRBD2. The germline CDR1 and CDR2 sequences are SQVTM and ANQGSEA. CDR3 length equals 15 residues. Losses at the gene ends were 8 bases for V and 8 bases for J; bases not matched to a gene: 18. CDR3 DNA: TGCAGCTCTCGTCGGTTGGCTAGCGGCCAGGATGAGCAGTTCTTC. The encoded protein is CSSRRLASGQDEQFF.

V and J are TRBV7-2 and TRBJ1-1; no firm D call. The CDR3 runs to 13 residues. Trimming shortened V by 1 base and J by 3 bases, and 6 bases separated the two germline ends. CDR1 is SGHTA, CDR2 FQGNSA, per germline. CDR3 DNA sequence: TGTGCCAGCAGCTTAGGGAAATACACTGAAGCTTTCTTT. Its translation is CASSLGKYTEAFF.